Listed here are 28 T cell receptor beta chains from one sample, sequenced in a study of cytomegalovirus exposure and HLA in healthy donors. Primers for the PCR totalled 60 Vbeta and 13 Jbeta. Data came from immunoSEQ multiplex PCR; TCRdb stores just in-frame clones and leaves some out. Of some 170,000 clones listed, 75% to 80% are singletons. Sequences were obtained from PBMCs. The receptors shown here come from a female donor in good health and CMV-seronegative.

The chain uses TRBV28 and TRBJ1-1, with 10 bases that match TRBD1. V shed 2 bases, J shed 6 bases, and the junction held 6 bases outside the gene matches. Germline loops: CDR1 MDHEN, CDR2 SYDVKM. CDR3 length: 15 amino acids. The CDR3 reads CASSLPDRGFAEAFF. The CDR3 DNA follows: TGTGCCAGCAGTTTACCGGACAGGGGGTTCGCTGAAGCTTTCTTT. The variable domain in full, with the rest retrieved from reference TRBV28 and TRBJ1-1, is DVKVTQSSRYLVKRTGEKVFLECVQDMDHENMFWYRQDPGLGLRLIYFSYDVKMKEKGDIPEGYSVSREKKERFSLILESASTNQTSMYLCASSLPDRGFAEAFFGQGTRLTVV.

Written as DNA, the CDR3 is TGCAGCGTTGTGCCCGGGTTGGACGAGCAGTACTTC. It yields the protein CSVVPGLDEQYF. This chain links TRBV29-1 with TRBJ2-7; D is ambiguous. Deletions cut 4 bases from V and 5 bases from J, with 12 bases between. CDR1 is SQVTM and CDR2 is ANQGSEA in the germline V gene. This CDR3 is built from 12 residues.

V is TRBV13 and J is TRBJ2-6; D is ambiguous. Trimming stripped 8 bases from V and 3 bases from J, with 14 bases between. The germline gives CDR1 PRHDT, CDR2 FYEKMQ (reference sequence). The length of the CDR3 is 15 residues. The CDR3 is CASSLREDGANVLTF. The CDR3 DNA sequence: TGTGCCAGCTCCTTGAGAGAGGATGGGGCCAACGTCCTGACTTTC.

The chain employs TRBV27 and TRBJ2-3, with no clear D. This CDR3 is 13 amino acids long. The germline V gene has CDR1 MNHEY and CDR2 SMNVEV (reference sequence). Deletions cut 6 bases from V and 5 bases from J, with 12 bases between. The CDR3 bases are TGTGCCAGCAGCAATTCTAGGAAAGATACGCAGTATTTT. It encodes CASSNSRKDTQYF.

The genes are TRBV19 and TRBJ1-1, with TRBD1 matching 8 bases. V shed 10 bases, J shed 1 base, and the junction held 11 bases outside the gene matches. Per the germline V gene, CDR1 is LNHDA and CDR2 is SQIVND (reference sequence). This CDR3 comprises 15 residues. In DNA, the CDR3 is TGTGCCACCTTAGCTCTCACAGGGGGGAACACTGAAGCTTTCTTT. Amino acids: CATLALTGGNTEAFF.

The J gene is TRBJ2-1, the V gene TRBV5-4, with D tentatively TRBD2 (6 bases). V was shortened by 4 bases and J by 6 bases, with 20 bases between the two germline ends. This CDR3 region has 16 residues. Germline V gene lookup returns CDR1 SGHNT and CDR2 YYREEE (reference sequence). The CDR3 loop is CASSRSGVSRGNEQFF. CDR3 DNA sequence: TGTGCCAGCAGCAGGTCCGGGGTTTCGCGGGGCAATGAGCAGTTCTTC.

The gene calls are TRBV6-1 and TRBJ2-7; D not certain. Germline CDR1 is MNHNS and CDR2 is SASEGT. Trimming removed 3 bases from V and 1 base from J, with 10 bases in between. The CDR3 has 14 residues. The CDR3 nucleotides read TGTGCCAGCAGTGAGACTTACGGTTCCTACGAGCAGTACTTC. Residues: CASSETYGSYEQYF.

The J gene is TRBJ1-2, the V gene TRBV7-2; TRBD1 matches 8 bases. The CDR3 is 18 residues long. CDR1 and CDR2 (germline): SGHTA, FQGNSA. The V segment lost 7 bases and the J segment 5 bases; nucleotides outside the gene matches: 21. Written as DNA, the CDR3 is TGTGCCAGCACCAAAGACCGGGCAGGGGGCGCAGGATGGTATGGCTACACCTTC. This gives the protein CASTKDRAGGAGWYGYTF.

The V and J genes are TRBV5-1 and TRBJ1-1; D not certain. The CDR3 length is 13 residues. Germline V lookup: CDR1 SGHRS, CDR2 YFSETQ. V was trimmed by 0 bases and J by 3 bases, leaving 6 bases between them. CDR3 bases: TGCGCCAGCAGCTTGGTACTTGACACTGAAGCTTTCTTT. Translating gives CASSLVLDTEAFF.

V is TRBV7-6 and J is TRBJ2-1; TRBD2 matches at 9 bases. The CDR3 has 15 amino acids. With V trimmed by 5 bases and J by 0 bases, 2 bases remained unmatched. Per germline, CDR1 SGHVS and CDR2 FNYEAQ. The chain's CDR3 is CASSNSGSSYNEQFF. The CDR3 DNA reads TGTGCCAGCAGCAATAGCGGGAGCTCCTACAATGAGCAGTTCTTC.

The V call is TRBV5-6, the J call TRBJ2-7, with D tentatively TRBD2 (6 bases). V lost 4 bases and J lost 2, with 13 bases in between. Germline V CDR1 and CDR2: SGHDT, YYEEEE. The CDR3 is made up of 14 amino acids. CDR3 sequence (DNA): TGTGCCAGCAGCCCCGGGACTTCCACCTACGAGCAGTACTTC. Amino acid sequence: CASSPGTSTYEQYF. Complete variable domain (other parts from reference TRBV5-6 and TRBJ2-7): DAGVTQSPTHLIKTRGQQVTLRCSPKSGHDTVSWYQQALGQGPQFIFQYYEEEERQRGNFPDRFSGHQFPNYSSELNVNALLLGDSALYLCASSPGTSTYEQYFGPGTRLTVT.

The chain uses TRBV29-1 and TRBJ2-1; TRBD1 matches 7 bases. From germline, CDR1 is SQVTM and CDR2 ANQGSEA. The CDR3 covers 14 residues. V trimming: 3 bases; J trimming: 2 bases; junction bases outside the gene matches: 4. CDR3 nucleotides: TGCAGCGTTGACAGAGGGGGCCCCTACAATGAGCAGTTCTTC. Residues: CSVDRGGPYNEQFF.

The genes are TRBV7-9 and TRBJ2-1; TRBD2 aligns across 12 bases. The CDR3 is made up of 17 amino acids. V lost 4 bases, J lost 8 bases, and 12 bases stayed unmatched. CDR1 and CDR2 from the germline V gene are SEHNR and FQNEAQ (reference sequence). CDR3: CASSSWTSGIPKDEQFF. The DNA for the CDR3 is TGTGCCAGCAGCTCCTGGACTAGCGGGATCCCTAAGGATGAGCAGTTCTTC.

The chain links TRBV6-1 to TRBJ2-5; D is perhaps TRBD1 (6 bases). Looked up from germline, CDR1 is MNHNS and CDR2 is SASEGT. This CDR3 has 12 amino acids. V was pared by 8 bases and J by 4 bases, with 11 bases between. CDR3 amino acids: CASGSRGETQYF. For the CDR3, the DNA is TGTGCCAGCGGTAGCAGGGGAGAGACCCAGTACTTC.

CDR3 amino acids: CASSVATQANEQFF. The CDR3 DNA follows: TGTGCCAGCAGCGTAGCTACACAGGCCAATGAGCAGTTCTTC. The chain links TRBV9 to TRBJ2-1; perhaps TRBD1 as D (5 bases). V dropped 0 bases and J dropped 6 bases, with 10 bases sitting between them. This CDR3 has 14 residues. Germline CDR1 and CDR2: SGDLS and YYNGEE.

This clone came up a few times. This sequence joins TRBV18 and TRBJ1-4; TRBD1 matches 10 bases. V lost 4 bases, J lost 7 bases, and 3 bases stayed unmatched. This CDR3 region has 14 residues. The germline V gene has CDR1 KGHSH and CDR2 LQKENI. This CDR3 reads CASSLDRGSEKLFF. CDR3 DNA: TGTGCCAGCTCACTGGACAGGGGGAGTGAAAAACTGTTTTTT.

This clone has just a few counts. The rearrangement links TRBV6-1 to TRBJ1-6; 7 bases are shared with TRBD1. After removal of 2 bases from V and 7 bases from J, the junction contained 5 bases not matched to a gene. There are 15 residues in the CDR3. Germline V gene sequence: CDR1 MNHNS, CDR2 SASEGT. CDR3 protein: CASSEYRGGNSPLHF. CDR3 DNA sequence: TGTGCCAGCAGTGAATACAGGGGTGGCAATTCACCCCTCCACTTT.

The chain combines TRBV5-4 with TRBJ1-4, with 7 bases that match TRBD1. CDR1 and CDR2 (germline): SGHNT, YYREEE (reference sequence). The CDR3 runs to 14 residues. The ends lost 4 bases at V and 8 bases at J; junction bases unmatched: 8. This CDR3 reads CASSRDRVQEKLFF. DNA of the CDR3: TGTGCCAGCAGCCGAGACAGGGTTCAGGAAAAACTGTTTTTT. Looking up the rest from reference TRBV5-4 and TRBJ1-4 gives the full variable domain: ETGVTQSPTHLIKTRGQQVTLRCSSQSGHNTVSWYQQALGQGPQFIFQYYREEENGRGNFPPRFSGLQFPNYSSELNVNALELDDSALYLCASSRDRVQEKLFFGSGTQLSVL.

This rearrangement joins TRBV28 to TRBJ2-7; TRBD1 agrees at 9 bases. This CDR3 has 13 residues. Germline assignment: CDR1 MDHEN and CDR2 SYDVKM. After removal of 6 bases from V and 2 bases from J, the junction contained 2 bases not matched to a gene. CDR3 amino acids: CASRGTGTYEQYF. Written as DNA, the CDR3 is TGTGCCAGCAGGGGGACAGGGACCTACGAGCAGTACTTC.

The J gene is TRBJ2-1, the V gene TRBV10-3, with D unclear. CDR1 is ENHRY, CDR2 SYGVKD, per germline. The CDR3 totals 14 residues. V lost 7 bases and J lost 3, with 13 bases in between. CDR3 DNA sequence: TGTGCCATCAAAGTCGACTCTAACTACAATGAGCAGTTCTTC. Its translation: CAIKVDSNYNEQFF.

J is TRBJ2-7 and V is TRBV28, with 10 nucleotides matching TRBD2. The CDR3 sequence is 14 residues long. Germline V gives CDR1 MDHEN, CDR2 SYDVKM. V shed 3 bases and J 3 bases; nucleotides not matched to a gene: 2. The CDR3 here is CASSFTSGDYEQYF. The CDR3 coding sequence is TGTGCCAGCAGTTTTACTAGCGGGGACTACGAGCAGTACTTC.

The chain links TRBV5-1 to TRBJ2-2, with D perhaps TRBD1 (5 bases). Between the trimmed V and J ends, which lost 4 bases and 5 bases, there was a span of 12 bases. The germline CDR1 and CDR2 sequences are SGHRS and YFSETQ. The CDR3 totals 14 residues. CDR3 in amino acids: CASSLNPGTGELFF. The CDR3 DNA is TGCGCCAGCAGCCTCAACCCAGGGACCGGGGAGCTGTTTTTT. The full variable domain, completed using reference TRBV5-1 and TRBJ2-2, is KAGVTQTPRYLIKTRGQQVTLSCSPISGHRSVSWYQQTPGQGLQFLFEYFSETQRNKGNFPGRFSGRQFSNSRSEMNVSTLELGDSALYLCASSLNPGTGELFFGEGSRLTVL.

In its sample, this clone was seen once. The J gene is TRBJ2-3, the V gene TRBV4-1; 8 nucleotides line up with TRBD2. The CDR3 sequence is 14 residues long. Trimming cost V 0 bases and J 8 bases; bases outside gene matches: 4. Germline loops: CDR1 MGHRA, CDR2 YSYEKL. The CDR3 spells CASSQEPAGGTQYF. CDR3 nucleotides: TGCGCCAGCAGCCAAGAACCGGCGGGGGGTACGCAGTATTTT.

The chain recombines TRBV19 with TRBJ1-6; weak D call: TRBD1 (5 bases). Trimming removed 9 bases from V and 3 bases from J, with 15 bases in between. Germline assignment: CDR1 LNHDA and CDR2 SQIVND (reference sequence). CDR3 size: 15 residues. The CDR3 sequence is CASSGGRDYNSPLHF. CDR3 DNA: TGTGCCAGCTCGGGAGGCAGGGACTATAATTCACCCCTCCACTTT.

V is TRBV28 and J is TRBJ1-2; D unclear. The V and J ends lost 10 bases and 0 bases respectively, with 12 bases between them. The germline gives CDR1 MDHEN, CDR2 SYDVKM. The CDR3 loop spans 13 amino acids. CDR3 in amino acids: CATPNEANYGYTF. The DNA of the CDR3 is TGTGCCACCCCAAACGAGGCTAACTATGGCTACACCTTC.

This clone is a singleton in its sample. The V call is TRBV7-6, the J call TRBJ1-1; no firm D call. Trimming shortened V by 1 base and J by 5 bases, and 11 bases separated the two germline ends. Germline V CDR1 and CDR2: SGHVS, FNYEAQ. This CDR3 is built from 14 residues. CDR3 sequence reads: CASSLGGPRTEAFF. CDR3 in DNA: TGTGCCAGCAGCTTAGGTGGTCCGCGGACTGAAGCTTTCTTT.

The CDR3 is CASRRGFSTDTQYF. In DNA form, the CDR3 reads TGTGCCAGCAGGCGGGGATTTAGCACAGATACGCAGTATTTT. The chain uses TRBV5-6 and TRBJ2-3; TRBD2 might be the D (6 bases). Germline loops: CDR1 SGHDT, CDR2 YYEEEE. V lost 5 bases, J lost 0 bases, and 10 bases lay in between. The length of the CDR3 is 14 residues.

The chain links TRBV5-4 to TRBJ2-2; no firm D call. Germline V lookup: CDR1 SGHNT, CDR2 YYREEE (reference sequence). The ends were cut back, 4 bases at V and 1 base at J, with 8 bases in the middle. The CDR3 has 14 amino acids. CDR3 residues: CASSPTQNTGELFF. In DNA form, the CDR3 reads TGTGCCAGCAGCCCGACACAGAACACCGGGGAGCTGTTTTTT.